These T cell receptor beta chains were read from a single sample in a study of shared clonotypes between healthy human individuals. Produced via immunoSEQ multiplex PCR; TCRdb's table is partial and in-frame only. This table has about 1.5 million clones, around 98% appearing once. The sequenced sample was naive CD4+ T cells sorted from blood. The receptors here all came from a man in his thirties or forties in good health. The CDR3 runs from the conserved cysteine through the conserved F or W. Fields, in order: D gene, V gene, J gene, clone size, CDR3 protein, CDR3 DNA. The D gene is left open where the match is weak. Expanded clones are given a class, and other clones once, few, many or no size at all.

NA	TRBV9	TRBJ2-3	NA	CASSLGTDTQYF	TGTGCCAGCAGCTTGGGCACAGATACGCAGTATTTT
NA	TRBV21-1	TRBJ2-1	NA	CASSMGRSSYNEQFF	TGTGCCAGCAGCATGGGCAGGAGCTCCTACAATGAGCAGTTCTTC
NA	TRBV19	TRBJ2-1	NA	CASMKGESSYNEQFF	TGTGCCAGTATGAAAGGGGAGAGCTCCTACAATGAGCAGTTCTTC
TRBD1	TRBV28	TRBJ2-2	NA	CASEGTGMNTGELFF	TGTGCCAGCGAGGGGACAGGGATGAACACCGGGGAGCTGTTTTTT
NA	TRBV13	TRBJ2-1	once	CASSLAGYNEQFF	TGTGCCAGCAGCTTAGCGGGGTACAATGAGCAGTTCTTC
NA	TRBV15	TRBJ1-4	NA	CATSRVGGQRSSNEKLFF	TGTGCCACCAGCAGAGTTGGAGGACAAAGGAGTTCTAATGAAAAACTGTTTTTT
TRBD2	TRBV7-3	TRBJ2-1	NA	CASSQKTSASSYNEQFF	TGTGCCAGCAGCCAGAAGACTAGCGCAAGCTCCTACAATGAGCAGTTCTTC
NA	TRBV6-1	TRBJ1-1	NA	CASSENPTGLRAFF	TGTGCCAGCAGTGAAAACCCTACAGGGTTACGAGCTTTCTTT
NA	TRBV6-5	TRBJ1-1	NA	CASSNDRREAFF	TGTGCCAGCAGTAATGACCGAAGGGAAGCTTTCTTT
NA	TRBV5-1	TRBJ2-7	NA	CASSQRPTASIEQYF	TGCGCCAGCAGCCAGAGGCCGACAGCGTCGATCGAGCAGTACTTC
TRBD2	TRBV7-6	TRBJ2-3	once	CASSLGAGGSTDTQYF	TGTGCCAGCAGCTTGGGAGCGGGGGGGAGCACAGATACGCAGTATTTT
NA	TRBV4-3	TRBJ2-2	once	CASSQVTGELFF	TGCGCCAGCAGCCAAGTAACGGGGGAGCTGTTTTTT
NA	TRBV14	TRBJ1-2	NA	CASSQDTVGFYGYTF	TGTGCCAGCAGCCAAGATACAGTAGGATTTTATGGCTACACCTTC
NA	TRBV7-8	TRBJ2-7	NA	CASSFQGPVEQYF	TGTGCCAGCAGCTTCCAAGGCCCCGTCGAGCAGTACTTC
NA	TRBV18	TRBJ2-7	NA	CASSPPTGPYEQYF	TGTGCCAGCTCACCACCGACGGGACCCTACGAGCAGTACTTC
TRBD1	TRBV6-4	TRBJ1-2	NA	CASSPIMGQVYGYTF	TGTGCCAGCAGCCCTATAATGGGACAGGTCTATGGCTACACCTTC
TRBD2	TRBV6-1	TRBJ2-7	NA	CASRVSGSTYEQYF	TGTGCCAGCAGGGTTAGCGGGAGCACCTACGAGCAGTACTTC
NA	TRBV2	TRBJ2-2	NA	CASSEVGLGTGELFF	TGTGCCAGCAGTGAAGTGGGGCTTGGCACCGGGGAGCTGTTTTTT